A single sample gave rise to the 32 T cell receptor beta chains below, sequenced in a study of blood T cell repertoires in COVID-19. TCRdb's copy holds only in-frame clones and misses some; the assay was immunoSEQ multiplex PCR. The table includes tens of thousands of clones, approximately 83% detected once. The specimen sequenced was peripheral blood. These receptors were obtained from a man older than 75 with active or convalescent COVID-19.

This chain links TRBV3-1 (or the pseudogene TRBV3-2) with TRBJ2-3; D remains ambiguous. Germline V gene sequence: CDR1 LGHDT, CDR2 YNNKEL (reference sequence). V lost 1 base and J lost 1, with 15 bases in between. The CDR3 has 17 residues. As DNA, the CDR3 is TGTGCCAGCAGCCAAGTGGTGCGCCCTCGGGGCACAGATACGCAGTATTTT. The encoded protein is CASSQVVRPRGTDTQYF.

The genes are TRBV5-8 and TRBJ1-5; possibly TRBD1 for D (5 bases). The CDR3 contains 14 residues. The germline V and J ends were trimmed by 4 bases and 3 bases, with 11 bases remaining between them. Per germline, CDR1 SGHTS and CDR2 YDEGEE. The CDR3 sequence: CASSPSGSNQPQHF. For the CDR3, the DNA is TGTGCCAGCAGCCCATCAGGGTCCAATCAGCCCCAGCATTTT.

The rearrangement links TRBV2 to TRBJ2-3, with D possibly matching TRBD1 (6 bases). The length of the CDR3 is 15 residues. Trimming pared 6 bases from V and 2 bases from J, leaving 15 bases between. CDR1 and CDR2 (germline): SNHLY, FYNNEI. The CDR3 reads CASSAGQTPTDTQYF. In DNA form, the CDR3 reads TGTGCCAGCAGCGCCGGACAGACCCCCACAGATACGCAGTATTTT.

V usage is TRBV18 and J usage is TRBJ2-7; TRBD2 matches at 15 bases. This CDR3 has 19 amino acids. CDR1 is KGHSH, CDR2 LQKENI, per germline. V was pared by 0 bases and J by 0 bases, with 6 bases of the junction left unmatched. CDR3 in DNA: TGTGCCAGCTCACCACCCGGACTAGCGGGGGGGAGTGACTCCTACGAGCAGTACTTC. Protein sequence: CASSPPGLAGGSDSYEQYF.

J is TRBJ1-1 and V is TRBV5-1; D might be TRBD1 (5 bases). Germline CDR1 SGHRS, CDR2 YFSETQ. Trimming pared 2 bases from V and 4 bases from J, leaving 9 bases between. This CDR3 has 13 residues. CDR3 in amino acids: CASSFGRATEAFF. CDR3 nucleotide sequence: TGCGCCAGCAGCTTCGGCAGGGCCACTGAAGCTTTCTTT.

The chain is built from TRBV7-9 and TRBJ1-4; 9 positions match TRBD1. The V gene's germline CDR1 is SEHNR and CDR2 FQNEAQ (reference sequence). Trimming cost V 5 bases and J 8 bases; bases outside gene matches: 6. The CDR3 sequence is 14 residues long. CDR3 DNA: TGTGCCAGCAGCACGGGACAGGGTGAGGAAAAACTGTTTTTT. Protein sequence: CASSTGQGEEKLFF.

This clone was counted a single time. V gene TRBV30 combines with J gene TRBJ1-6; 8 positions match TRBD1. This CDR3 has 15 amino acids. After removal of 0 bases from V and 5 bases from J, the junction contained 3 bases not matched to a gene. Germline V gene sequence: CDR1 GTSNPN, CDR2 SVGIG (reference sequence). CDR3 sequence: CAWSVPGQDNSPLHF. The CDR3 DNA sequence: TGTGCCTGGAGTGTACCGGGACAGGATAATTCACCCCTCCACTTT.

The V call is TRBV12-5, the J call TRBJ2-3; TRBD1 is a possible D gene (5 bases). Trimming took off 6 bases at V and 2 bases at J, with 15 bases between the two ends. The CDR3 runs to 15 residues. The germline CDR1 and CDR2 sequences are LGHNT and FRNRAP. For the CDR3, the DNA is TGTGCTAGTGGCCCAGGACAAACGAACACAGATACGCAGTATTTT. Protein: CASGPGQTNTDTQYF.

J is TRBJ2-1 and V is TRBV10-2, with a possible D match to TRBD1 (5 bases). Between the trimmed V and J ends, which lost 3 bases and 0 bases, there was a span of 15 bases. Germline CDR1 reads WSHSY; CDR2 reads SAAADI. This CDR3 has 17 amino acids. CDR3 in DNA: TGCGCCAGCAGTGAACGACAGCTTCTGAGCTCCTACAATGAGCAGTTCTTC. Amino acid sequence: CASSERQLLSSYNEQFF.

V gene TRBV11-2 combines with J gene TRBJ2-3, with 7 positions matching TRBD2. The CDR3 runs 17 residues. J was trimmed by 2 bases and V by 5 bases; bases with no gene match: 13. Germline values: CDR1 SGHAT, CDR2 FQNNGV. The CDR3 protein is CASSPRLARRITDTQYF. CDR3 sequence (DNA): TGTGCCAGCAGCCCCAGACTAGCCCGCCGAATCACAGATACGCAGTATTTT.

This chain's CDR3 is CASSTRDRAQREQYF. Here the CDR3 DNA reads TGTGCCAGCAGTACCCGAGACAGGGCCCAACGCGAGCAGTACTTC. This chain links TRBV28 with TRBJ2-7; TRBD1 matches at 7 bases. J was trimmed by 6 bases and V by 5 bases; bases with no gene match: 13. The length of the CDR3 is 15 residues. From germline, CDR1 is MDHEN and CDR2 SYDVKM.

The gene calls are TRBV3-1 (or the pseudogene TRBV3-2) and TRBJ2-5; 9 nucleotides match TRBD2. Per germline, CDR1 LGHDT and CDR2 YNNKEL (reference sequence). The V and J ends lost 1 base and 5 bases, in that order; junction bases with no gene match: 5. The CDR3 is 15 amino acids. CDR3 in amino acids: CASSQGFLAGETQYF. CDR3 DNA sequence: TGTGCCAGCAGCCAAGGGTTCCTAGCGGGGGAGACCCAGTACTTC.

This clone was observed a single time. The rearrangement links TRBV19 to TRBJ2-5, with 10 nucleotides matching TRBD1. The CDR3 consists of 15 residues. Germline-derived CDR1 and CDR2 are LNHDA and SQIVND (reference sequence). Trimming removed 7 bases from V and 1 base from J; junction bases left unmatched: 6. The CDR3 is CASTRGQGTQETQYF. The CDR3 DNA sequence: TGTGCCAGTACCAGGGGACAGGGGACCCAAGAGACCCAGTACTTC. The complete variable domain, with remaining parts taken from reference TRBV19 and TRBJ2-5, reads DGGITQSPKYLFRKEGQNVTLSCEQNLNHDAMYWYRQDPGQGLRLIYYSQIVNDFQKGDIAEGYSVSREKKESFPLTVTSAQKNPTAFYLCASTRGQGTQETQYFGPGTRLLVL.

A single count supports this clone. This chain connects TRBV5-4 to TRBJ2-7, with D maybe TRBD1 (6 bases). The germline V gene encodes CDR1 SGHNT and CDR2 YYREEE (reference sequence). V was cut by 4 bases and J by 3 bases, with 11 bases left in between. The CDR3 loop spans 13 amino acids. The CDR3 DNA sequence: TGTGCCAGCAGCCTCGTACAGGGCTACGAGCAGTACTTC. Its protein is CASSLVQGYEQYF.

This clone is a singleton in its sample. This rearrangement joins TRBV29-1 to TRBJ1-1; a weak D match, TRBD1 (5 bases). CDR3 size: 14 residues. Trimming shortened V by 6 bases and J by 0 bases, and 14 bases separated the two germline ends. Germline assignment: CDR1 SQVTM and CDR2 ANQGSEA. This chain's CDR3 is CSVARVIMNTEAFF. CDR3 sequence (DNA): TGCAGCGTCGCCAGGGTTATCATGAACACTGAAGCTTTCTTT.

This rearrangement joins TRBV10-3 to TRBJ2-6; 9 nucleotides line up with TRBD1. The CDR3 consists of 19 residues. Germline V gene sequence: CDR1 ENHRY, CDR2 SYGVKD. With V trimmed by 6 bases and J by 2 bases, 14 bases remained unmatched. CDR3 sequence (DNA): TGTGCCATCAGGGCGGCAACAGGGGGCGGGATTACTGGGGCCAACGTCCTGACTTTC. Protein sequence: CAIRAATGGGITGANVLTF.

V usage is TRBV6-5 and J usage is TRBJ2-5; 9 bases match TRBD1. The CDR3 totals 14 residues. J gave up 5 bases and V 7 bases, and 8 bases lay outside the gene matches. CDR1 MNHEY and CDR2 SVGAGI come from the germline V gene. The CDR3 is CASNPGQGGETQYF. In DNA form, the CDR3 reads TGTGCCAGCAATCCGGGACAGGGAGGGGAGACCCAGTACTTC.

The V and J genes are TRBV2 and TRBJ1-5; perhaps TRBD1 as D (6 bases). The CDR3 length is 13 residues. V was trimmed by 7 bases and J by 7 bases, leaving 14 bases between them. Per germline, CDR1 SNHLY and CDR2 FYNNEI. Written as DNA, the CDR3 is TGTGCCAGCACCCCGGACAGAATGCAGCCCCAGCATTTT. It yields the protein CASTPDRMQPQHF.

V gene TRBV2 combines with J gene TRBJ1-2; D might be TRBD1 (5 bases). The germline V gene encodes CDR1 SNHLY and CDR2 FYNNEI. The V end lost 2 bases, the J end lost 6 bases, and 16 bases lay between the germline ends. The CDR3 has 15 residues. The CDR3 sequence: CASSELGRALDGYTF. CDR3 coding DNA: TGTGCCAGCAGTGAACTGGGCAGGGCTTTGGATGGCTACACCTTC.

This clone was recorded only once. The rearrangement uses TRBV6-2 or TRBV6-3 and TRBJ2-2; no reliable D call. Trimming shortened V by 4 bases and J by 0 bases, and 9 bases separated the two germline ends. The CDR3 has 15 amino acids. The germline V gene has CDR1 MNHEY and CDR2 SVGEGT. CDR3 in DNA: TGTGCCAGCAGTTTGCGGCGGCCGAACACCGGGGAGCTGTTTTTT. Amino acid sequence: CASSLRRPNTGELFF.

The chain recombines TRBV9 with TRBJ1-3; 7 bases agree with TRBD1. Trimming at V came to 0 bases and at J to 0 bases, leaving 6 bases not matched to a gene. Looked up from germline, CDR1 is SGDLS and CDR2 is YYNGEE. The CDR3 sequence is 17 residues long. The CDR3 DNA reads as TGTGCCAGCAGCGTAGGGGACAGCACCCTCTCTGGAAACACCATATATTTT. Amino acids: CASSVGDSTLSGNTIYF.

This chain connects TRBV7-8 to TRBJ1-5, with 11 bases matching TRBD1. Germline values: CDR1 SGHVS, CDR2 FQNEAQ. V lost 1 base and J lost 6; bases outside the gene matches: 8. The CDR3 has 17 residues. CDR3 protein: CASSLGFPGQGGQPQHF. CDR3 DNA: TGTGCCAGCAGCTTAGGGTTTCCGGGACAGGGGGGTCAGCCCCAGCATTTT.

V gene TRBV5-5 combines with J gene TRBJ1-2; weak D call: TRBD1 (6 bases). Germline CDR1 SGHKS, CDR2 YYEKEE (reference sequence). Trimming took 0 bases from V and 0 from J, leaving 6 bases between them. CDR3 length: 14 residues. The DNA of the CDR3 is TGTGCCAGCAGCTTGGCAGGGGCTAACTATGGCTACACCTTC. Translation gives CASSLAGANYGYTF.

The chain employs TRBV6-6 and TRBJ1-6; 7 nucleotides match TRBD1. The CDR3 contains 15 residues. CDR1 MNHNY and CDR2 SVGAGI come from the germline V gene (reference sequence). J lost 6 bases, V lost 6 bases, and 8 bases had no gene match. The CDR3 is CASSLGTERNSPLHF. CDR3 coding DNA: TGTGCCAGCAGCCTAGGGACAGAACGTAATTCACCCCTCCACTTT.

The chain is built from TRBV18 and TRBJ2-7; D unclear. Germline lookup yields CDR1 KGHSH and CDR2 LQKENI. The CDR3 length is 13 residues. The germline V and J ends were trimmed by 11 bases and 2 bases, with 16 bases remaining between them. As DNA, the CDR3 is TGTGCCCACCCCCCCGGGTGGCCCTACGAGCAGTACTTC. Protein product: CAHPPGWPYEQYF.

The genes are TRBV6-5 and TRBJ1-3; D perhaps matches TRBD1 (5 bases). The CDR3 totals 14 residues. Germline V gives CDR1 MNHEY, CDR2 SVGAGI. Trimming pared 0 bases from V and 4 bases from J, leaving 7 bases between. The CDR3 region is CASSYSRQGNTIYF. The CDR3 region has the DNA TGTGCCAGCAGTTACTCGAGACAGGGAAACACCATATATTTT.

Concerning this clone itself: Without the conserved terminal phenylalanine or tryptophan, this CDR3 likely stems from a read error. J is TRBJ1-2 and V is TRBV3-1 (or the pseudogene TRBV3-2); D may be TRBD1 (5 bases). V was pared by 6 bases and J by 7 bases, with 15 bases between. Looked up from germline, CDR1 is LGHDT and CDR2 is YNNKEL (reference sequence). The CDR3 consists of 13 residues. CDR3 sequence: CASRDTGGGGYTL. The CDR3 DNA reads as TGTGCCAGCAGAGACACAGGTGGTGGTGGCTACACCCTC.

The chain carries TRBV2 and TRBJ1-2; D may be TRBD1 (5 bases). V lost 6 bases and J 1 base, leaving 12 bases between the germline ends. In germline, CDR1 is SNHLY, CDR2 FYNNEI. CDR3 length equals 14 residues. CDR3 residues: CASREQARNYGYTF. The CDR3 nucleotides read TGTGCCAGCAGGGAACAGGCTCGTAACTATGGCTACACCTTC.

This rearrangement joins TRBV3-1 (or the pseudogene TRBV3-2) to TRBJ2-7; D not certain. The length of the CDR3 is 15 residues. Trimming pared 0 bases from V and 7 bases from J, leaving 16 bases between. Germline V lookup: CDR1 LGHDT, CDR2 YNNKEL (reference sequence). The CDR3 coding sequence is TGTGCCAGCAGCCAAGATCTCGACGTAGCTCGGGAGCAGTACTTC. It specifies CASSQDLDVAREQYF.

The chain carries TRBV7-9 and TRBJ1-6; tentatively, D is TRBD1 (5 bases). Germline V lookup: CDR1 SEHNR, CDR2 FQNEAQ (reference sequence). The V end was cut by 2 bases, the J end by 4 bases, with 6 bases between. CDR3 size: 14 residues. The CDR3 loop reads CASSLPGYNSPLHF. CDR3 nucleotides: TGTGCCAGCAGCTTACCAGGGTATAATTCACCCCTCCACTTT.

The chain uses TRBV10-3 and TRBJ1-2; TRBD1 matches 7 bases. CDR1 is ENHRY and CDR2 is SYGVKD in the germline V gene. After removal of 4 bases from V and 6 bases from J, the junction contained 5 bases not matched to a gene. This CDR3 is 13 amino acids long. DNA for the CDR3: TGTGCCATCAGTGCGGACAGGACGCATGGCTACACCTTC. Its translation is CAISADRTHGYTF.

The CDR3 loop is CASSFSGGAKVAQYF. CDR3 nucleotide sequence: TGCGCCAGCAGCTTTAGCGGGGGGGCCAAGGTCGCGCAGTATTTT. This rearrangement joins TRBV5-1 to TRBJ2-3; 11 bases align to TRBD2. After removal of 2 bases from V and 10 bases from J, the junction contained 9 bases not matched to a gene. The CDR3 has 15 amino acids. Germline lookup yields CDR1 SGHRS and CDR2 YFSETQ.